This is a list of T cell receptor beta chains from one sample in a study of blood T cells in healthy people across ages. TCRdb re-called the 5' RACE reads with MiXCR, one entry per CDR3 protein. This sample carries about 1.5 million distinct CDR3 sequences, roughly 43% of them seen once, and the ten largest clones take over 3.5%. Sequenced: blood. These receptors were taken from a woman aged 18-29 years in good health. CDR3s include the opening cysteine and the closing phenylalanine or tryptophan. The D gene is left open where the match is weak. Clone size is not always given. Where it is, it says once, few, many or a class for expanded clones.

J gene: TRBJ1-1; clone size: NA; V gene: TRBV6-6; D gene: NA; CDR3 protein: CASTDPRGANGTEAFF; CDR3 DNA: TGTGCCAGCACCGACCCCCGAGGGGCAAATGGCACTGAAGCTTTCTTT
J gene: TRBJ1-1; clone size: NA; V gene: TRBV20-1; D gene: NA; CDR3 protein: CSAKGYWEAFF; CDR3 DNA: TGCAGTGCTAAGGGGTACTGGGAAGCTTTCTTT
J gene: TRBJ1-1; clone size: NA; V gene: TRBV13; D gene: NA; CDR3 protein: CASSVRDSGAFF; CDR3 DNA: TGTGCCAGCAGCGTCAGGGATTCGGGAGCTTTCTTT
J gene: TRBJ2-7; clone size: few; V gene: TRBV5-5; D gene: TRBD1; CDR3 protein: CASRTGTVYEQYF; CDR3 DNA: TGTGCCAGCAGGACCGGGACAGTCTACGAGCAGTACTTC
J gene: TRBJ2-1; clone size: NA; V gene: TRBV7-9; D gene: TRBD2; CDR3 protein: CASSYPSGNYNEQFF; CDR3 DNA: TGTGCCAGCAGCTATCCTAGCGGGAACTACAATGAGCAGTTCTTC
J gene: TRBJ1-5; clone size: few; V gene: TRBV4-1; D gene: NA; CDR3 protein: CASSPGDGGYSNQPQHF; CDR3 DNA: TGCGCCAGCAGCCCCGGGGACGGAGGATATAGCAATCAGCCCCAGCATTTT
J gene: TRBJ1-2; clone size: few; V gene: TRBV29-1; D gene: NA; CDR3 protein: CSSDRDGGYTF; CDR3 DNA: TGCAGTTCCGACCGGGACGGGGGCTACACCTTC
J gene: TRBJ2-2; clone size: NA; V gene: TRBV6-6; D gene: NA; CDR3 protein: CASIPGATGELFF; CDR3 DNA: TGTGCCAGCATCCCAGGGGCCACCGGGGAGCTGTTTTTT
J gene: TRBJ2-3; clone size: NA; V gene: TRBV4-3; D gene: NA; CDR3 protein: CASSQAARPRGDTQYF; CDR3 DNA: TGCGCCAGCAGCCAAGCGGCAAGGCCTCGGGGAGATACGCAGTATTTT
J gene: TRBJ2-7; clone size: NA; V gene: TRBV9; D gene: NA; CDR3 protein: CASSANWGYNEQYF; CDR3 DNA: TGTGCCAGCAGCGCCAATTGGGGGTACAATGAGCAGTACTTC
J gene: TRBJ2-3; clone size: NA; V gene: TRBV11-2; D gene: TRBD2; CDR3 protein: CAGSLMLVASGRTDTQYF; CDR3 DNA: TGTGCGGGCAGCTTAATGTTGGTGGCTAGCGGGCGCACAGATACGCAGTATTTT
J gene: TRBJ2-5; clone size: many; V gene: TRBV7-8; D gene: TRBD1; CDR3 protein: CASRKQGNHQETQYF; CDR3 DNA: TGTGCCAGCAGAAAACAGGGGAACCACCAAGAGACCCAGTACTTC
J gene: TRBJ2-3; clone size: NA; V gene: TRBV7-9; D gene: NA; CDR3 protein: CASSFGYYGTDTQYF; CDR3 DNA: TGTGCCAGCAGCTTTGGTTACTACGGCACAGATACGCAGTATTTT
J gene: TRBJ2-1; clone size: many; V gene: TRBV10-3; D gene: NA; CDR3 protein: CAASQGPGYNEQFF; CDR3 DNA: TGTGCCGCCTCGCAGGGCCCTGGCTACAATGAGCAGTTCTTC
J gene: TRBJ1-1; clone size: many; V gene: TRBV6-5; D gene: NA; CDR3 protein: CASSYSLGTEAFF; CDR3 DNA: TGTGCCAGCAGTTACTCTTTGGGGACTGAAGCTTTCTTT
J gene: TRBJ2-6; clone size: NA; V gene: TRBV7-3; D gene: NA; CDR3 protein: CASSLTPQGSGANVLTF; CDR3 DNA: TGTGCCAGCAGCTTAACGCCCCAGGGTTCTGGGGCCAACGTCCTGACTTTC
J gene: TRBJ2-3; clone size: NA; V gene: TRBV9; D gene: NA; CDR3 protein: CASSVQGSTGTQYF; CDR3 DNA: TGTGCCAGCAGCGTGCAAGGGAGCACAGGTACGCAGTATTTT
J gene: TRBJ2-2; clone size: NA; V gene: TRBV2; D gene: NA; CDR3 protein: CASRTTSRQLFF; CDR3 DNA: TGTGCCAGCAGGACCACGTCAAGGCAGCTGTTTTTT
J gene: TRBJ2-1; clone size: NA; V gene: TRBV30; D gene: TRBD2; CDR3 protein: CAWASGGYNEQFF; CDR3 DNA: TGTGCCTGGGCTAGCGGGGGTTACAATGAGCAGTTCTTC
J gene: TRBJ2-1; clone size: NA; V gene: TRBV21-1; D gene: NA; CDR3 protein: CASSFLGGTYNEQFF; CDR3 DNA: TGTGCCAGCAGTTTTTTGGGCGGGACTTACAATGAGCAGTTCTTC
J gene: TRBJ1-3; clone size: NA; V gene: TRBV20-1; D gene: NA; CDR3 protein: CSVPARGAGNTIYF; CDR3 DNA: TGCAGTGTCCCGGCGCGAGGGGCTGGAAACACCATATATTTT
J gene: TRBJ2-1; clone size: few; V gene: TRBV24-1; D gene: TRBD2; CDR3 protein: CATSEAGGSHEQFF; CDR3 DNA: TGTGCCACCAGTGAGGCGGGAGGAAGTCATGAGCAGTTCTTC
J gene: TRBJ1-1; clone size: once; V gene: TRBV6-6; D gene: NA; CDR3 protein: CAIIPRGGFQTEAFF; CDR3 DNA: TGTGCCATTATCCCGAGGGGTGGGTTTCAGACTGAAGCTTTCTTT
J gene: TRBJ2-1; clone size: NA; V gene: TRBV20-1; D gene: NA; CDR3 protein: CSAKGLNWNEQFF; CDR3 DNA: TGCAGTGCTAAAGGACTCAACTGGAATGAGCAGTTCTTC
J gene: TRBJ2-7; clone size: NA; V gene: TRBV14; D gene: TRBD2; CDR3 protein: CASSQGVREGPTEQYF; CDR3 DNA: TGTGCCAGCAGCCAAGGTGTACGGGAGGGCCCCACTGAGCAGTACTTC
J gene: TRBJ2-5; clone size: NA; V gene: TRBV11-2; D gene: TRBD2; CDR3 protein: CASRRDRGTSGHNEQYF; CDR3 DNA: TGTGCCAGCAGGCGTGACCGGGGGACTAGCGGGCACAATGAGCAGTACTTC
J gene: TRBJ2-7; clone size: NA; V gene: TRBV25-1; D gene: NA; CDR3 protein: CASSARYTESSYEQYF; CDR3 DNA: TGTGCCAGCAGTGCACGGTACACTGAGAGCTCCTACGAGCAGTACTTC
J gene: TRBJ1-5; clone size: NA; V gene: TRBV6-2/TRBV6-3; D gene: NA; CDR3 protein: CASSYNLNQPQHF; CDR3 DNA: TGTGCCAGCAGTTACAACCTCAATCAGCCCCAGCATTTT
J gene: TRBJ1-5; clone size: NA; V gene: TRBV27; D gene: NA; CDR3 protein: CASSSTDTNQPQHF; CDR3 DNA: TGTGCCAGCAGTTCCACAGACACAAATCAGCCCCAGCATTTT
J gene: TRBJ2-1; clone size: once; V gene: TRBV7-9; D gene: NA; CDR3 protein: CASSTTKEQFF; CDR3 DNA: TGTGCCAGCAGCACGACTAAGGAGCAGTTCTTC
J gene: TRBJ2-3; clone size: NA; V gene: TRBV5-1; D gene: NA; CDR3 protein: CASSLSHSATDTQYF; CDR3 DNA: TGCGCCAGCAGCCTCTCTCACTCAGCCACAGATACGCAGTATTTT